This record looks at one T cell receptor delta chain sequence and its context. No antigen is known for it. This record comes from a study of gammadelta T cells in human blood. The study's findings and limits: Right after birth, innate γδ T cells reportedly expanded polyclonally after microbial exposure.

TCRdb applied CATT to the RT-PCR reads for clone calling. The sample gives about 600 delta-chain clones, approximately 11% of which show up once; around three fifths is in the top ten. The CDR3 has 24 amino acids. Unmatched junction bases numbered 21, after V lost 2 bases and J lost 1 base. Germline V gene sequence: CDR1 GEAIGNYY, CDR2 EKD. This receptor was identified in a human donor. The rearrangement uses TRDV2 and TRDJ3; TRDD3 matches 11 bases. Input material: Vgamma9Vdelta2 gamma-delta T cells from adult blood. CDR3 in DNA: TGTGCCTGTGACATCGCGGGTGGGGGATACGCTAGCTCGCTGTTTTCCTGGGACACCCGACAGATGTTTTTC. Translating it yields CACDIAGGGYASSLFSWDTRQMFF.